These 4 T cell receptor beta chains were all obtained from the same sample, sequenced in a study of T cells in Graves' hyperthyroidism and ophthalmopathy. Amplification of TCR beta CDR3 regions used RNA as the template. TCR CDR3 regions were first amplified by RT-PCR with HTBI primers. Each CDR3 protein is one row after TCRdb ran MiXCR on the multiplex PCR reads. There are 200,000 or so distinct CDR3 sequences in the sample; 17% occur only once, and 40% to 65% lies in the top ten. The source material was blood. These receptors were collected from a woman aged 50 to 60 with Graves' hyperthyroidism.

To note about this clonotype: The junction does not match germline at one end; this may be a read error. This rearrangement joins TRBV3-1 to TRBJ2-7; D perhaps matches TRBD1 (5 bases). The J call may not be correct, given that the DNA end is closer to TRBJ2-1. The CDR3 is made up of 16 amino acids. CDR1 LGHDT and CDR2 YNNKEL come from the germline V gene (reference sequence). The CDR3, as DNA: TGTGCCGGCAGCCAAGGGGCCTCAGGCAATTCCTACGAGCAGTTCTTC. It translates to CAGSQGASGNSYEQFF.

Comments on this clonotype: Just one base apart from a much larger clone, this may be a read error. The rearrangement joins TRBV18 to TRBJ2-7; maybe TRBD2 (5 bases). The CDR3 consists of 13 residues. Germline CDR1 is KGHSH and CDR2 is LQKENI. Trimming removed 2 bases from V and 7 bases from J, with 12 bases in between. The CDR3 DNA sequence: TGTGCCAGCTCACCAACTAGTTTCCGTGAGCAGTACTTC. Protein sequence: CASSPTSFREQYF.

The table lists this clonotype with many counts. The chain has TRBV5-1 and TRBJ2-7; 10 nucleotides line up with TRBD1. J gave up 3 bases and V 5 bases, and 8 bases lay outside the gene matches. The CDR3 extends over 15 amino acids. Germline CDR1 reads SGHRS; CDR2 reads YFSETQ. The CDR3 region has the DNA TGCGCCAGCAGGCCGACAGGGGGCGCGGACTACGAGCAGTACTTC. It specifies CASRPTGGADYEQYF.

The chain's CDR3 is CASSPWASGMREQYF. The CDR3 bases are TGTGCCAGCAGTCCTTGGGCTAGCGGTATGAGGGAGCAGTACTTC. The chain is built from TRBV27 and TRBJ2-7, with TRBD2 identical over 7 bases. The CDR3 runs to 15 residues. Germline V CDR1 and CDR2: MNHEY, SMNVEV (reference sequence). Germline trimming cut 5 bases from V and 7 bases from J; bases unmatched to any gene: 14.